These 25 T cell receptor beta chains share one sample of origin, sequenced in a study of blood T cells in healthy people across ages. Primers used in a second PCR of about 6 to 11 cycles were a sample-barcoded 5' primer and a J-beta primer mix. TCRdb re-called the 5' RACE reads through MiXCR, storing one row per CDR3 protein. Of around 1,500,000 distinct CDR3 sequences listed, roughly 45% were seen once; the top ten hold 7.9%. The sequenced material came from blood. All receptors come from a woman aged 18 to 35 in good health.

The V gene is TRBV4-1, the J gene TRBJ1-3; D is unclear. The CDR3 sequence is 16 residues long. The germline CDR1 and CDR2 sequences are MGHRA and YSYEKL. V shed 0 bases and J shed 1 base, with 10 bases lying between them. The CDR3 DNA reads TGCGCCAGCAGCCAAGAGTCAATCTTTTCTGGAAACACCATATATTTT. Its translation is CASSQESIFSGNTIYF.

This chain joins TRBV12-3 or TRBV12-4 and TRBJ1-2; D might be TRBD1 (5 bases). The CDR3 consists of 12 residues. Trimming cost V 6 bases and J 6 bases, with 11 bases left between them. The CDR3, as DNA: TGTGCCAGCAGGCCTGACAGCAATGGCTACACCTTC. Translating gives CASRPDSNGYTF.

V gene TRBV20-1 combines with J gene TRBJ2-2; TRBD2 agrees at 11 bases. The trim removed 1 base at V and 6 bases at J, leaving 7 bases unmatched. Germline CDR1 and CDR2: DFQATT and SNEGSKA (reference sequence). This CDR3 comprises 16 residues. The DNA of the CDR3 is TGCAGTGCTAGAGTCCTACTAGCGGGGGAAGCCGGGGAGCTGTTTTTT. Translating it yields CSARVLLAGEAGELFF.

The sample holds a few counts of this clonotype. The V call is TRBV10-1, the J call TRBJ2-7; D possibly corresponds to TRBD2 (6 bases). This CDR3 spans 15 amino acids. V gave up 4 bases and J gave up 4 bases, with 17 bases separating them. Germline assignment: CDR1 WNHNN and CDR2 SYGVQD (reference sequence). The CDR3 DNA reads TGCGCCAGCAGTGCGGGAGCAGGCAATGGGTACGAGCAGTACTTC. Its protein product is CASSAGAGNGYEQYF.

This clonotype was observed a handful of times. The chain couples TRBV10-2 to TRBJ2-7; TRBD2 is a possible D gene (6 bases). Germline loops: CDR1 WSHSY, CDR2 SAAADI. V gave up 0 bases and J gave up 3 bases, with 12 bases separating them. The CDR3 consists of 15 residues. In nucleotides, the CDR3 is TGCGCCAGCAGTGAGTCGGGGGGATTGCTCTACGAGCAGTACTTC. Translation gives CASSESGGLLYEQYF.

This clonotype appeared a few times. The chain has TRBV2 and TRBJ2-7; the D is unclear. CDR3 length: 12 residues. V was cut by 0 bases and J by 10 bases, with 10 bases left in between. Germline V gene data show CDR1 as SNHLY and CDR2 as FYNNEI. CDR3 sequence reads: CASSEARDPQYF. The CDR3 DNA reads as TGTGCCAGCAGTGAAGCGCGAGACCCACAGTACTTC.

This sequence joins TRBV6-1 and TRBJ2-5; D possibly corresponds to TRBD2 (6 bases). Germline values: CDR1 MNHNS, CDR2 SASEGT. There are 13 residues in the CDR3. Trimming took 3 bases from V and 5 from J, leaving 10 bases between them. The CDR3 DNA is TGTGCCAGCAGTGATATGGAGGGGGAGACCCAGTACTTC. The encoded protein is CASSDMEGETQYF.

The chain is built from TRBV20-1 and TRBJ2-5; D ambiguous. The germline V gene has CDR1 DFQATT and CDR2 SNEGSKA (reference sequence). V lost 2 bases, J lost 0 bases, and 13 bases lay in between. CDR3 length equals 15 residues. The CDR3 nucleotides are TGCAGTGCTAGACAGCCCGCGGATTACCAAGAGACCCAGTACTTC. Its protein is CSARQPADYQETQYF.

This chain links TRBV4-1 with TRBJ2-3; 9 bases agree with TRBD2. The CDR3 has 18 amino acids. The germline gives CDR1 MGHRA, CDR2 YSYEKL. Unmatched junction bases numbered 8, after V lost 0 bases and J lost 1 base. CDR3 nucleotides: TGCGCCAGCAGCCAAGAAAAGGGGACTAGCAGCCGCACAGATACGCAGTATTTT. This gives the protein CASSQEKGTSSRTDTQYF.

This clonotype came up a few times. The CDR3 protein is CAISESSQGPYEQYF. For the CDR3, the DNA is TGTGCCATCAGTGAGTCGAGCCAGGGCCCCTACGAGCAGTACTTC. The chain joins TRBV10-3 to TRBJ2-7; tentative D call: TRBD1 (5 bases). V gave up 0 bases and J gave up 2 bases, with 11 bases separating them. Germline assignment: CDR1 ENHRY and CDR2 SYGVKD. There are 15 residues in the CDR3.

CDR3 residues: CATSNHHSGEEQFF. The DNA of the CDR3 is TGTGCCACCAGCAACCACCATAGCGGGGAGGAGCAGTTCTTC. J is TRBJ2-1 and V is TRBV15; 8 nucleotides match TRBD2. Germline trimming cut 4 bases from V and 10 bases from J; bases unmatched to any gene: 9. Germline CDR1 and CDR2: LNHNV and YYDKDF (reference sequence). The CDR3 runs 14 residues.

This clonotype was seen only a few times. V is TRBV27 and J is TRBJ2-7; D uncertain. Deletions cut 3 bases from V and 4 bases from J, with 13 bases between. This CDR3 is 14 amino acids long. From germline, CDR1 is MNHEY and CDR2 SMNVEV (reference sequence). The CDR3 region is CASSLGSSYYEQYF. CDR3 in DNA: TGTGCCAGCAGTTTGGGCTCAAGCTATTACGAGCAGTACTTC.

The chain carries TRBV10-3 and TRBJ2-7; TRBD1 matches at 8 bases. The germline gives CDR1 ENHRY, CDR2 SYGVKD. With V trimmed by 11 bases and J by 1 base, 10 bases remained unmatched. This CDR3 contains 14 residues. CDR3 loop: CAANRDRQSYEQYF. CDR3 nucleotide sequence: TGTGCCGCTAACCGGGACAGGCAATCCTACGAGCAGTACTTC.

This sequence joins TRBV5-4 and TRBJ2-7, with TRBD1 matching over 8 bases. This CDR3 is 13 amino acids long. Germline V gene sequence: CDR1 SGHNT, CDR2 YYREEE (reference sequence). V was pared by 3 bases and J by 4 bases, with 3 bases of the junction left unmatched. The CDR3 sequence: CASSSDREYEQYF. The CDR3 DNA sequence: TGTGCCAGCAGCTCGGACAGGGAGTACGAGCAGTACTTC.

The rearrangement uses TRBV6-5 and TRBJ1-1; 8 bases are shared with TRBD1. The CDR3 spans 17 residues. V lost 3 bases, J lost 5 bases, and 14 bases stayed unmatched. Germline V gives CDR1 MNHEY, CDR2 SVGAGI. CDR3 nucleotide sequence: TGTGCCAGCAGTTATGTGAGAAGGACAGGGAGACGGACTGAAGCTTTCTTT. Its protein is CASSYVRRTGRRTEAFF.

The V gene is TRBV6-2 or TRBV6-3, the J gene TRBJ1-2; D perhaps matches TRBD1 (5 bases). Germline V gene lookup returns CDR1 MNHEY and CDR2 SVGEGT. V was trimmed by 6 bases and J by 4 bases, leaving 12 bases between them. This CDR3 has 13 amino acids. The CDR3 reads CASRIQVPYGYTF. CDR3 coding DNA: TGTGCCAGCAGGATACAGGTCCCCTATGGCTACACCTTC.

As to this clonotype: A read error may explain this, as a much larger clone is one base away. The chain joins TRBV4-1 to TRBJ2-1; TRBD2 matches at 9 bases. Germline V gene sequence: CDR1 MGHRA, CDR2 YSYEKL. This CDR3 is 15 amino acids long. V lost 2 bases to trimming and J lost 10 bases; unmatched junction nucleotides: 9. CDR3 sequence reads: CASSQLAGSSYEQFF. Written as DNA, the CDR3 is TGCGCCAGCAGCCAACTAGCGGGAAGCTCCTACGAGCAGTTCTTC.

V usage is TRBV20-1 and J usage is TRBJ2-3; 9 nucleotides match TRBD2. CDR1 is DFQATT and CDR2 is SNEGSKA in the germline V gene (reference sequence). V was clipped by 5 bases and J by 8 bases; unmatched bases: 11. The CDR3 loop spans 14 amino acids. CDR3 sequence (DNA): TGCAGTGCTGGAAGGAGCGGGGGGAGAGGTACGCAGTATTTT. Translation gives CSAGRSGGRGTQYF.

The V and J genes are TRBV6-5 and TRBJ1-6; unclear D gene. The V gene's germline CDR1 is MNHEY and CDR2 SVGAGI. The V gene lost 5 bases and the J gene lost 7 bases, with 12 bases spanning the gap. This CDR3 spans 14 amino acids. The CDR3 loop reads CASSRGGVNSPLHF. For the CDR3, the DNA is TGTGCCAGCAGTCGCGGCGGGGTAAATTCACCCCTCCACTTT.

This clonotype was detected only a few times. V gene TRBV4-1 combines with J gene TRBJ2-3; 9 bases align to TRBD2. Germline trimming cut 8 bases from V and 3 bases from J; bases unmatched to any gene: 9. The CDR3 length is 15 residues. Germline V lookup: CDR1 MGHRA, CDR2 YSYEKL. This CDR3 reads CASLGREGETDTQYF. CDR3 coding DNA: TGCGCCAGCCTTGGGCGGGAGGGAGAAACAGATACGCAGTATTTT.

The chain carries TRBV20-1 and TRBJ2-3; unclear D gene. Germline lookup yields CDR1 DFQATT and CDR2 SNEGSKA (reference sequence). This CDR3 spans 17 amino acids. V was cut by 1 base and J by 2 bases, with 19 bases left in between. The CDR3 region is CSARVDPYCSYTDTQYF. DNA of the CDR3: TGCAGTGCTAGAGTCGACCCCTACTGCAGTTACACAGATACGCAGTATTTT.

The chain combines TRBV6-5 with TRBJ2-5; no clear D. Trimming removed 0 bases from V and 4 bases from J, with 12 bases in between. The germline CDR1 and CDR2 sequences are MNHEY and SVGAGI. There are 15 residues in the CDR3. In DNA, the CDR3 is TGTGCCAGCAGTTACTCCCGTGCCACGCGAGAGACCCAGTACTTC. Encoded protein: CASSYSRATRETQYF.

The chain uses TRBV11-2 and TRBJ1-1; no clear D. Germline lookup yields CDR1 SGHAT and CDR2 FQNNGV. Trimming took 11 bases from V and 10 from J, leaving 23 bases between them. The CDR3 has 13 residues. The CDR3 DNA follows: TGTGCCCACAACCCGCTGCGGGCCCTGAGAGCTTTCTTT. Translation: CAHNPLRALRAFF.

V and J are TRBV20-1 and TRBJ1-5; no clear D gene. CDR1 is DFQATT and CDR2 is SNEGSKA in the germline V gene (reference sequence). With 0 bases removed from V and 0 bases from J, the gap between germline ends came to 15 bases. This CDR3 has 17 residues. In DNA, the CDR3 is TGCAGTGCTAGAGATTCACAGCTATTCTATAGCAATCAGCCCCAGCATTTT. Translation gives CSARDSQLFYSNQPQHF.

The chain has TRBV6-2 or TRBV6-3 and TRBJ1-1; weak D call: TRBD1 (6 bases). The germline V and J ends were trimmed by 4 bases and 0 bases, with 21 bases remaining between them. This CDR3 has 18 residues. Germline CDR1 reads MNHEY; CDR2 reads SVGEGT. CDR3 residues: CASSLDSGTPQLNTEAFF. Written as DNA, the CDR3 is TGTGCCAGCAGTTTAGATAGCGGGACACCACAGCTGAACACTGAAGCTTTCTTT.